These 11 T cell receptor beta chains originate from one sample sequenced in a study of shared clonotypes between healthy human individuals. Generated by immunoSEQ multiplex PCR, the TCRdb table keeps only in-frame clones and is missing some. Seen here are around 2,000,000 clones, roughly 95% observed once, and the top ten hold roughly 1.1%. The naive CD8 subset, CD45RO-negative cells positively selected for CCR7, excluded terminally differentiated effector memory CD45RA+ cells. Sequenced material: naive CD8+ T cells sorted from blood. The source of these receptors is a man aged 18 to 29 in good health.

About this clone itself: The sample has other DNA sequences that encode this CDR3 too. V usage is TRBV6-5 and J usage is TRBJ2-2; no definite D call. Germline V gives CDR1 MNHEY, CDR2 SVGAGI. V was pared by 2 bases and J by 7 bases, with 8 bases between. The CDR3 totals 13 residues. The CDR3 protein is CASSYGESGELFF. The CDR3 nucleotides read TGTGCCAGCAGTTACGGAGAAAGCGGGGAGCTGTTTTTT.

V and J are TRBV18 and TRBJ1-4; 12 bases match TRBD1. The CDR3 contains 14 residues. The germline V gene encodes CDR1 KGHSH and CDR2 LQKENI. After removal of 3 bases from V and 8 bases from J, the junction contained 1 base not matched to a gene. CDR3 sequence reads: CASSPGTGGEKLFF. DNA for the CDR3: TGTGCCAGCTCACCCGGGACAGGGGGCGAAAAACTGTTTTTT.

The chain employs TRBV7-6 and TRBJ2-7; D tentatively fits TRBD1 or TRBD2 (5 bases each). Germline V lookup: CDR1 SGHVS, CDR2 FNYEAQ. Trimming stripped 5 bases from V and 7 bases from J, with 15 bases between. This CDR3 is 13 amino acids long. The CDR3 here is CASSGLGTWEQYF. The CDR3 coding sequence is TGTGCCAGCAGCGGCTTGGGGACGTGGGAGCAGTACTTC. Using reference TRBV7-6 and TRBJ2-7 for the parts outside the CDR3, the full variable domain is GAGVSQSPRYKVTKRGQDVALRCDPISGHVSLYWYRQALGQGPEFLTYFNYEAQQDKSGLPNDRFSAERPEGSISTLTIQRTEQRDSAMYRCASSGLGTWEQYFGPGTRLTVT.

About this clone itself: Within the sample, other DNA sequences also encode this same CDR3. This chain links TRBV6-5 with TRBJ2-7; 10 nucleotides line up with TRBD2. V lost 2 bases, J lost 2 bases, and 3 bases stayed unmatched. The CDR3 sequence is 15 residues long. Germline CDR1 MNHEY, CDR2 SVGAGI. The CDR3 DNA sequence: TGTGCCAGCAGTTACGGGCTAGCGGGGGCCTACGAGCAGTACTTC. Residues: CASSYGLAGAYEQYF.

The chain carries TRBV5-1 and TRBJ1-6; D call uncertain. Trimming removed 1 base at V and 3 bases at J, with 14 bases between. Germline loops: CDR1 SGHRS, CDR2 YFSETQ. CDR3 length: 17 amino acids. CDR3 loop: CASSLYGPQNYNSPLHF. In DNA, the CDR3 is TGCGCCAGCAGCTTGTACGGGCCTCAGAACTATAATTCACCCCTCCACTTT.

This chain joins TRBV19 and TRBJ2-7; D possibly corresponds to TRBD2 (5 bases). CDR1 is LNHDA, CDR2 SQIVND, per germline (reference sequence). Trimming took off 3 bases at V and 6 bases at J, with 12 bases between the two ends. CDR3 length equals 13 residues. Written as DNA, the CDR3 is TGTGCCAGTAGTATGTCGGGGTCTGCCGAGCAGTACTTC. Translating gives CASSMSGSAEQYF.

The chain carries TRBV11-2 and TRBJ2-7; D is possibly TRBD1 or TRBD2 (6 bases each). Trimming took 0 bases from V and 2 from J, leaving 17 bases between them. The germline V gene has CDR1 SGHAT and CDR2 FQNNGV. This CDR3 region has 17 residues. The CDR3 region has the DNA TGTGCCAGCAGCTTAGATAGGATGTCGGGGGCGACCTACGAGCAGTACTTC. Translating it yields CASSLDRMSGATYEQYF.

This chain connects TRBV6-5 to TRBJ2-7; D uncertain. The CDR3 consists of 14 residues. Germline V CDR1 and CDR2: MNHEY, SVGAGI. V was shortened by 7 bases and J by 6 bases, with 19 bases between the two germline ends. The CDR3 sequence: CASTPDRGRGEQYF. The CDR3 nucleotides read TGTGCCAGCACCCCGGACCGCGGCCGAGGCGAGCAGTACTTC.

This clone was seen a single time. V and J are TRBV30 and TRBJ2-1, with D unclear. Looked up from germline, CDR1 is GTSNPN and CDR2 is SVGIG (reference sequence). The ends were cut back, 2 bases at V and 8 bases at J, with 10 bases in the middle. This CDR3 has 12 residues. CDR3 loop: CAWSNAEHEQFF. CDR3 nucleotide sequence: TGTGCCTGGAGTAATGCAGAACATGAGCAGTTCTTC.

The rearrangement uses TRBV7-8 and TRBJ2-7; 10 nucleotides line up with TRBD2. Germline V gives CDR1 SGHVS, CDR2 FQNEAQ. The J segment lost 4 bases and the V segment lost 1 base, leaving 10 bases of the junction unmatched. CDR3 length: 17 residues. The CDR3 region is CASSLESWTSGEYEQYF. The CDR3 nucleotides read TGTGCCAGCAGCTTAGAATCTTGGACTAGCGGAGAGTACGAGCAGTACTTC.

The chain couples TRBV21-1 to TRBJ1-1. TRBV21-1 is described as a pseudogene. The CDR3 consists of 13 residues. The CDR3 here is CASSDQTNTEAFF. CDR3 DNA sequence: TGTGCCAGCAGCGACCAGACGAACACTGAAGCTTTCTTT.